The rows below give T cell receptor beta chains drawn from one sample of a study of blood T cell repertoires in COVID-19. Sequencing used immunoSEQ multiplex PCR; TCRdb keeps in-frame clones, though not all of them. Of around 92,000 clones in the sample, around 74% are singletons; the top ten hold 3% to 4.5%. The sequenced material came from peripheral blood. The receptor set was obtained from a man aged 70-80 years with COVID-19, enrolled during active disease. Each CDR3 is given with its conserved first and last residue. Each record gives: V gene, J gene, D gene, clone size, CDR3 DNA, CDR3 protein. The D gene is left open where the match is weak. Rows give clone size only sometimes, using once, few, many, or a class for an expanded clone.

V gene: TRBV11-2
J gene: TRBJ1-3
D gene: TRBD1
clone size: NA
CDR3 DNA: TGTGCCAGCAGCCCTGGGACAGGCTCTGGAAACACCATATATTTT
CDR3 protein: CASSPGTGSGNTIYF

V gene: TRBV28
J gene: TRBJ2-2
D gene: TRBD2
clone size: NA
CDR3 DNA: TGTGCCAGTCGTCGTAGCGGGAATTCCGGGGAGCTGTTTTTT
CDR3 protein: CASRRSGNSGELFF

V gene: TRBV7-6
J gene: TRBJ1-5
D gene: NA
clone size: NA
CDR3 DNA: TGTGCCAGCAGCTTAATCGGGTGCCCCCGCAATCAGCCCCAGCATTTT
CDR3 protein: CASSLIGCPRNQPQHF

V gene: TRBV28
J gene: TRBJ2-1
D gene: NA
clone size: NA
CDR3 DNA: TGTGCCAGCAGTCCGCTAATGGGCAGGGGGGATTACAATGAGCAGTTCTTC
CDR3 protein: CASSPLMGRGDYNEQFF

V gene: TRBV27
J gene: TRBJ1-1
D gene: NA
clone size: few
CDR3 DNA: TGTGCCAGCAGTTCAAGGCAGGGGATAATGAACACTGAAGCTTTCTTT
CDR3 protein: CASSSRQGIMNTEAFF

V gene: TRBV21-1
J gene: TRBJ2-2
D gene: NA
clone size: NA
CDR3 DNA: TGTGCCAGCAGCGTCCGACAGGGGCCCACGAACACCGGGGAGCTGTTTTTT
CDR3 protein: CASSVRQGPTNTGELFF

V gene: TRBV29-1
J gene: TRBJ2-1
D gene: NA
clone size: NA
CDR3 DNA: TGCAGCGTTGAAGATCTGGGCACCAAGCAGTTCTTC
CDR3 protein: CSVEDLGTKQFF

V gene: TRBV4-3
J gene: TRBJ2-7
D gene: TRBD2
clone size: NA
CDR3 DNA: TGCGCCAGCAGCCAAAACTGGGCTAGCGGGCCTTACGAGCAGTACTTC
CDR3 protein: CASSQNWASGPYEQYF

V gene: TRBV9
J gene: TRBJ2-7
D gene: NA
clone size: NA
CDR3 DNA: TGTGCCAGCAGCCTAACAACAGGAAACTACGAGCAGTACTTC
CDR3 protein: CASSLTTGNYEQYF

V gene: TRBV19
J gene: TRBJ2-7
D gene: NA
clone size: once
CDR3 DNA: TGTGCCAGTAGTACAGGGGACGGGACAATCAGGAGCGAGCAGTACTTC
CDR3 protein: CASSTGDGTIRSEQYF

V gene: TRBV14
J gene: TRBJ1-1
D gene: NA
clone size: NA
CDR3 DNA: TGTGCCAGCAGCCAAGACAGGGATACTGAAGCTTTCTTT
CDR3 protein: CASSQDRDTEAFF

V gene: TRBV7-9
J gene: TRBJ1-1
D gene: NA
clone size: NA
CDR3 DNA: TGTGCCAGCAGCGGGGGCCAGGGGAATCGAGCTTTCTTT
CDR3 protein: CASSGGQGNRAFF

V gene: TRBV6-5
J gene: TRBJ1-1
D gene: NA
clone size: NA
CDR3 DNA: TGTGCCAGCAAACGGGAAGTTACTGAAGCTTTCTTT
CDR3 protein: CASKREVTEAFF

V gene: TRBV24-1
J gene: TRBJ2-5
D gene: NA
clone size: NA
CDR3 DNA: TGTGCCACTTCGACAGGTTGGGAAGAGACCCAGTACTTC
CDR3 protein: CATSTGWEETQYF

V gene: TRBV7-9
J gene: TRBJ1-2
D gene: TRBD1
clone size: NA
CDR3 DNA: TGTGCCAGCAGCTTAGAGGGGGCGGGCTATGGCTACACCTTC
CDR3 protein: CASSLEGAGYGYTF

V gene: TRBV5-1
J gene: TRBJ2-1
D gene: NA
clone size: few
CDR3 DNA: TGCGCCAGCAGCTTGTACAGGGAGAGTGAGCAGTTCTTC
CDR3 protein: CASSLYRESEQFF

V gene: TRBV5-6
J gene: TRBJ2-7
D gene: TRBD1
clone size: NA
CDR3 DNA: TGTGCCAGCAGCCCCAGGGACAGCTACGAGCAGTACTTC
CDR3 protein: CASSPRDSYEQYF

V gene: TRBV18
J gene: TRBJ2-1
D gene: TRBD2
clone size: NA
CDR3 DNA: TGTGCCAGCTCACCACCGCTCCTAGCGGGATACAATGAGCAGTTCTTC
CDR3 protein: CASSPPLLAGYNEQFF

V gene: TRBV27
J gene: TRBJ2-7
D gene: NA
clone size: few
CDR3 DNA: TGTGCCAGCAGTTTAATTGGGGGGAAGGGGGCTGGGTCGCACGAGCAGTACTTC
CDR3 protein: CASSLIGGKGAGSHEQYF

V gene: TRBV11-2
J gene: TRBJ2-1
D gene: TRBD1
clone size: many
CDR3 DNA: TGTGCCAGCAGCAGAGGGACAGACGTCTACAATGAGCAGTTCTTC
CDR3 protein: CASSRGTDVYNEQFF

V gene: TRBV5-4
J gene: TRBJ2-3
D gene: TRBD1
clone size: NA
CDR3 DNA: TGTGCCAGCAGCTTGGCAGGACAGGGCGCAGATACGCAGTATTTT
CDR3 protein: CASSLAGQGADTQYF

V gene: TRBV28
J gene: TRBJ1-1
D gene: NA
clone size: NA
CDR3 DNA: TGTGCCAGCAGTTTAGTCCCCGTGAACACTGAAGCTTTCTTT
CDR3 protein: CASSLVPVNTEAFF

V gene: TRBV18
J gene: TRBJ2-1
D gene: TRBD2
clone size: NA
CDR3 DNA: TGTGCCAGCTCACCAGGGACTAGCGGGAGCCCCTACAATGAGCAGTTCTTC
CDR3 protein: CASSPGTSGSPYNEQFF

V gene: TRBV11-2
J gene: TRBJ2-3
D gene: TRBD2
clone size: NA
CDR3 DNA: TGTGCCAGCAGCTTAGATCCCCGGGGGGGGCATGGCGATACGCAGTATTTT
CDR3 protein: CASSLDPRGGHGDTQYF

V gene: TRBV27
J gene: TRBJ2-1
D gene: TRBD2
clone size: NA
CDR3 DNA: TGTGCCAGCAGTTTAATCCCGCGGGAGGCAGGCAATGAGCAGTTCTTC
CDR3 protein: CASSLIPREAGNEQFF

V gene: TRBV30
J gene: TRBJ2-2
D gene: TRBD2
clone size: NA
CDR3 DNA: TGTGCCTGGAGGATAGAACTAGCGGTAAACACCGGGGAGCTGTTTTTT
CDR3 protein: CAWRIELAVNTGELFF

V gene: TRBV3-1/TRBV3-2
J gene: TRBJ2-7
D gene: TRBD1
clone size: NA
CDR3 DNA: TGTGCCAGCAGCCAAGCCCCCGGACAGGGCTACGAGCAGTACTTC
CDR3 protein: CASSQAPGQGYEQYF

V gene: TRBV9
J gene: TRBJ1-1
D gene: TRBD1
clone size: NA
CDR3 DNA: TGTGCCAGCAGCGAAGACAGGGGCACTGAAGCTTTCTTT
CDR3 protein: CASSEDRGTEAFF

V gene: TRBV19
J gene: TRBJ2-6
D gene: NA
clone size: NA
CDR3 DNA: TGTGCCAGTATTTCGCGCTCTGGGGCCAACGTCCTGACTTTC
CDR3 protein: CASISRSGANVLTF

V gene: TRBV7-2
J gene: TRBJ2-7
D gene: TRBD2
clone size: NA
CDR3 DNA: TGTGCCAGCAGCACATCGACTAGCGGGATAACCTACGAGCAGTACTTC
CDR3 protein: CASSTSTSGITYEQYF

V gene: TRBV7-3
J gene: TRBJ2-1
D gene: NA
clone size: NA
CDR3 DNA: TGTGCCAGCAGCTCCGGACAGAACGTCAATGAGCAGTTCTTC
CDR3 protein: CASSSGQNVNEQFF

V gene: TRBV4-2
J gene: TRBJ2-1
D gene: NA
clone size: NA
CDR3 DNA: TGTGCCAGCAGCCAAGATTTACTCTACAATGAGCAGTTCTTC
CDR3 protein: CASSQDLLYNEQFF

V gene: TRBV7-2
J gene: TRBJ2-3
D gene: TRBD1
clone size: few
CDR3 DNA: TGTGCCAGCAGCTGGGGACAGTCCTCGGCAGATACGCAGTATTTT
CDR3 protein: CASSWGQSSADTQYF

V gene: TRBV9
J gene: TRBJ2-3
D gene: NA
clone size: NA
CDR3 DNA: TGTGCCAGCAGCGTAGGCGGGAGCACAGATACGCAGTATTTT
CDR3 protein: CASSVGGSTDTQYF

V gene: TRBV7-6
J gene: TRBJ2-2
D gene: TRBD2
clone size: NA
CDR3 DNA: TGTGCCATCCCCGGGCGGGGGAGTGGAACCGGGGAGCTGTTTTTT
CDR3 protein: CAIPGRGSGTGELFF

V gene: TRBV7-9
J gene: TRBJ2-7
D gene: TRBD2
clone size: once
CDR3 DNA: TGTGCCAGCAGCCCCCGACAGGGAGAAGGGACTAGCGGGAGCCACGAGCAGTACTTC
CDR3 protein: CASSPRQGEGTSGSHEQYF